This TCR beta chain emerged from a study of cytomegalovirus exposure and HLA in healthy donors. Study-level results: Evidence from a later analysis indicated that most CMV-associated TCR beta chains looked HLA-restricted.

From germline, CDR1 is MNHEY and CDR2 SVGAGI. The CDR3 totals 15 residues. The junction had 10 bases not matched to a gene; V was cut back by 6 bases and J by 6 bases. A multiplex PCR was run with 60 Vbeta primers and 13 Jbeta primers. Assay: immunoSEQ multiplex PCR; the TCRdb copy retains only in-frame clones and omits some. Of under 200,000 clones listed, roughly 77% are singletons. To note about this clone: Its antigen is as yet unknown.

This chain uses TRBV6-5 with TRBJ2-4, with TRBD1 matching over 8 bases. Sequenced sample: PBMCs. The TCR sequence derives from a woman in her 40s in good health and CMV-seropositive. CDR3 loop: CASRSLTGERNIQYF. The CDR3 DNA reads TGTGCCAGCAGATCTCTGACAGGGGAGCGAAACATTCAGTACTTC.